The rows below give T cell receptor beta chains drawn from one sample of a study of T-cell reconstitution after alpha-beta-depleted transplantation in children. Using its own MiXCR run on the PCR reads, TCRdb lists one record per CDR3 protein. The top ten clones hold around 5.3% of a sample with some 830,000 distinct CDR3 sequences, around 15% of them seen once. The specimen comprised PBMCs, mostly from graft donor cells, sampled 360 days after TCRalphabeta/CD19-depleted stem cell transplant. These receptors all come from a male patient younger than 18 who had a stem cell transplant for acute lymphoblastic leukemia, so the T cells may come from the graft donor. CDR3s leave out the opening cysteine and the closing phenylalanine or tryptophan. Each record gives: clone size, V gene, J gene, CDR3 protein. Only part of the rows carry a size: once, few, many, or a class if the clone is expanded.

size: .
V: TRBV20-1
J: TRBJ2-4
CDR3: SAYGGTTKNIQY

size: .
V: TRBV12-3/TRBV12-4
J: TRBJ1-2
CDR3: ASGDRDRVGYGYT

size: many
V: TRBV6-1
J: TRBJ2-7
CDR3: ASSPGTNNNEQY

size: many
V: TRBV27
J: TRBJ1-1
CDR3: ASRDLNTEAF

size: .
V: TRBV5-2
J: TRBJ2-1
CDR3: ARGPGQLYNEQF

size: few
V: TRBV11-2
J: TRBJ2-1
CDR3: ASSSPKLAGINPSFNEQF

size: many
V: TRBV18
J: TRBJ2-7
CDR3: ASSPTLGDYEQY

size: .
V: TRBV2
J: TRBJ2-7
CDR3: ASSESLRGSSYEQY

size: few
V: TRBV20-1
J: TRBJ2-7
CDR3: SARDREKEY

size: .
V: TRBV5-4
J: TRBJ2-7
CDR3: ASSFGLFGLTQPFSYEQY

size: .
V: TRBV5-1
J: TRBJ1-2
CDR3: ASSLSGGSGYT

size: few
V: TRBV9
J: TRBJ2-2
CDR3: ASSGLAGGITGELF

size: few
V: TRBV15
J: TRBJ1-1
CDR3: ATSRVRWTGASSRRDEAF

size: many
V: TRBV3-1
J: TRBJ2-7
CDR3: ASSQDYLADEQY

size: .
V: TRBV6-4
J: TRBJ2-7
CDR3: ASSGTGGGEQY

size: .
V: TRBV5-1
J: TRBJ2-2
CDR3: ASSPTRQAHGELF

size: few
V: TRBV12-3/TRBV12-4
J: TRBJ1-5
CDR3: ASSSGPLQPQH

size: .
V: TRBV5-1
J: TRBJ2-5
CDR3: ASSLSSLGETQY